This T cell receptor beta chain is drawn from a study of blood T cell repertoires in COVID-19. Study-wide context: The United States, Italy and Spain were the sources of the acute and convalescent COVID-19 samples. The analysed material was cDNA or gDNA that came from T cells, B-cell-depleted T cells, or PBMCs.

Assay: immunoSEQ multiplex PCR; the TCRdb copy retains only in-frame clones and omits some. In the table there are some 40,000 clones, around 94% of which are singletons. This CDR3 has 14 amino acids. Trimming cost V 5 bases and J 7 bases; bases outside gene matches: 9. CDR1 is SEHNR, CDR2 FQNEAQ, per germline (reference sequence). The rearrangement uses TRBV7-9 and TRBJ1-1, with TRBD1 matching 8 bases. This TCR derives from a man in his forties or fifties with COVID-19, enrolled during active disease. Sequencing was performed on peripheral blood. CDR3 bases: TGTGCCAGCAGCCAGGGGCCAGGGGGCATTGAAGCTTTCTTT. This sequence encodes CASSQGPGGIEAFF.